These 12 T cell receptor beta chains were sequenced from one sample in a study of T-cell reconstitution after alpha-beta-depleted transplantation in children. The library targeted TCRbeta and was prepared with unique molecular identifiers. TCRdb passed the PCR reads through MiXCR, listing each CDR3 protein once. The sample includes 750,000 to 950,000 distinct CDR3 sequences, roughly 15% of them seen just once. The material was PBMCs, mostly from graft donor cells, obtained 360 days after TCRalphabeta/CD19-depleted stem cell transplant. These receptor sequences come from a male patient younger than 18 who had a stem cell transplant for acute lymphoblastic leukemia, so the T cells may come from the graft donor.

V and J are TRBV5-1 and TRBJ2-3, with a possible D match to TRBD2 (5 bases). The CDR3 runs to 14 residues. V gave up 3 bases and J gave up 5 bases, with 13 bases separating them. The germline CDR1 and CDR2 sequences are SGHRS and YFSETQ. The CDR3 region is CASSYEGGRDTQYF. The DNA for the CDR3 is TGCGCCAGCAGCTACGAGGGTGGAAGAGATACGCAGTATTTT.

The V gene is TRBV7-9, the J gene TRBJ2-1; D not certain. This CDR3 comprises 14 residues. The ends were cut back, 5 bases at V and 8 bases at J, with 16 bases in the middle. CDR1 is SEHNR, CDR2 FQNEAQ, per germline (reference sequence). The CDR3, as DNA: TGTGCCAGCAGCCCGTCCCCCGTGTTCCATGAGCAGTTCTTC. It codes for CASSPSPVFHEQFF. Full variable domain (missing parts from reference TRBV7-9 and TRBJ2-1): DTGVSQNPRHKITKRGQNVTFRCDPISEHNRLYWYRQTLGQGPEFLTYFQNEAQLEKSRLLSDRFSAERPKGSFSTLEIQRTEQGDSAMYLCASSPSPVFHEQFFGPGTRLTVL.

The chain has TRBV12-3 or TRBV12-4 and TRBJ2-4, with D possibly being TRBD1 (5 bases). The CDR3 is 12 residues long. V was shortened by 6 bases and J by 7 bases, with 10 bases between the two germline ends. The CDR3 loop is CASSGAGNIQYF. CDR3 nucleotide sequence: TGTGCCAGCAGCGGCGCAGGGAACATTCAGTACTTC.

This clonotype was seen repeatedly, ten times or more. V usage is TRBV28 and J usage is TRBJ2-3; 9 nucleotides agree with TRBD1. V dropped 5 bases and J dropped 6; count of bases not matched to a gene: 12. This CDR3 has 16 amino acids. Germline loops: CDR1 MDHEN, CDR2 SYDVKM. CDR3 sequence reads: CASSDTGGPVSDTQYF. CDR3 nucleotide sequence: TGTGCCAGCAGTGACACAGGGGGCCCGGTTTCGGATACGCAGTATTTT.

The table lists this clonotype with a few counts. The gene calls are TRBV12-3 or TRBV12-4 and TRBJ2-2; TRBD2 agrees at 12 bases. The junction had 7 bases not matched to a gene; V was cut back by 3 bases and J by 8 bases. The CDR3 sequence is 16 residues long. The CDR3 DNA is TGTGCCAGCAGTTTCGGACTAGCGGGAACTAGGGGGGAGCTGTTTTTT. Translation gives CASSFGLAGTRGELFF.

The CDR3 DNA is TGTGCCAGCACCCTAACGAAGACTGTCTACGAGCAGTACTTC. This translates into CASTLTKTVYEQYF. J is TRBJ2-7 and V is TRBV6-1; D is ambiguous. Germline V gives CDR1 MNHNS, CDR2 SASEGT. The ends were cut back, 7 bases at V and 3 bases at J, with 16 bases in the middle. The CDR3 is 14 amino acids.

This rearrangement joins TRBV29-1 to TRBJ1-2; D is possibly TRBD1 (6 bases). Germline CDR1 is SQVTM and CDR2 is ANQGSEA. The V and J ends lost 4 bases and 4 bases respectively, with 10 bases between them. The CDR3 runs 12 residues. The CDR3 DNA follows: TGCAGCGTTGTTGAGGGGGTCTATGGCTACACCTTC. This encodes CSVVEGVYGYTF.

This clonotype was picked up a small number of times. This chain joins TRBV20-1 and TRBJ1-3, with D uncertain. The V gene lost 6 bases and the J gene lost 0 bases, with 15 bases spanning the gap. The CDR3 extends over 15 amino acids. The germline V gene encodes CDR1 DFQATT and CDR2 SNEGSKA (reference sequence). CDR3 sequence: CSATQARISGNTIYF. The CDR3 bases are TGCAGTGCCACACAAGCGAGAATCTCTGGAAACACCATATATTTT.

A few counts support this clonotype. CDR3 sequence: CSYPSSTEAFF. The CDR3, as DNA: TGCAGTTATCCTTCGAGCACTGAAGCTTTCTTT. The J gene is TRBJ1-1, the V gene TRBV20-1; D gene unclear. CDR1 is DFQATT, CDR2 SNEGSKA, per germline (reference sequence). The CDR3 covers 11 residues. V was shortened by 8 bases and J by 4 bases, with 11 bases between the two germline ends.

The chain uses TRBV7-6 and TRBJ2-7; 7 bases align to TRBD2. The trim removed 5 bases at V and 2 bases at J, leaving 9 bases unmatched. Per the germline V gene, CDR1 is SGHVS and CDR2 is FNYEAQ. The length of the CDR3 is 15 residues. The CDR3 reads CASSHPASGAYEQYF. The CDR3 DNA follows: TGTGCCAGCAGCCACCCGGCTAGCGGAGCCTACGAGCAGTACTTC.

This clonotype appeared a few times. The chain carries TRBV27 and TRBJ2-7; 7 bases match TRBD1. The CDR3 has 18 residues. Unmatched junction bases numbered 11, after V lost 0 bases and J lost 0 bases. Germline CDR1 is MNHEY and CDR2 is SMNVEV (reference sequence). CDR3 region: CASSLSGTAYSSSYEQYF. CDR3 DNA: TGTGCCAGCAGTTTATCCGGGACAGCCTACTCGAGCTCCTACGAGCAGTACTTC.

The table lists this clonotype with a few counts. The V and J genes are TRBV5-1 and TRBJ2-1; unclear D gene. The CDR3 sequence is 15 residues long. V was pared by 1 base and J by 1 base, with 9 bases between. Germline lookup yields CDR1 SGHRS and CDR2 YFSETQ. The CDR3 DNA is TGCGCCAGCAGCTTGTCGGTAGGGTCCTACAATGAGCAGTTCTTC. As protein: CASSLSVGSYNEQFF. The complete variable domain, with remaining parts taken from reference TRBV5-1 and TRBJ2-1, reads KAGVTQTPRYLIKTRGQQVTLSCSPISGHRSVSWYQQTPGQGLQFLFEYFSETQRNKGNFPGRFSGRQFSNSRSEMNVSTLELGDSALYLCASSLSVGSYNEQFFGPGTRLTVL.